This TCR beta chain was identified in a study of T cell repertoires in cytomegalovirus infection. Study-level information: A matching HLA type, together with CMV infection, was signaled by public TCR beta signatures.

This clonotype came up a few times. What it binds is unknown. From the reads, TCRdb called clonotypes with MiXCR, one entry per CDR3 protein. The data show about 340,000 distinct CDR3 sequences, 25% to 30% seen once. The CDR3 loop spans 12 amino acids. V shed 6 bases and J shed 7 bases, with 12 bases lying between them. CDR1 SGHVS and CDR2 FQNEAQ come from the germline V gene. The origin of this receptor is a human donor in good health (CMV status not recorded). Some clones in this sample may be carry-over from other donors' samples. Source: cultured PBMCs, taken from culture after CMV antigen stimulation. The rearrangement links TRBV7-8 to TRBJ1-2; D possibly corresponds to TRBD1 (5 bases). This CDR3 reads CASRPRGGGYTF. CDR3 sequence (DNA): TGTGCCAGCAGGCCCCGTGGGGGTGGCTACACCTTC.